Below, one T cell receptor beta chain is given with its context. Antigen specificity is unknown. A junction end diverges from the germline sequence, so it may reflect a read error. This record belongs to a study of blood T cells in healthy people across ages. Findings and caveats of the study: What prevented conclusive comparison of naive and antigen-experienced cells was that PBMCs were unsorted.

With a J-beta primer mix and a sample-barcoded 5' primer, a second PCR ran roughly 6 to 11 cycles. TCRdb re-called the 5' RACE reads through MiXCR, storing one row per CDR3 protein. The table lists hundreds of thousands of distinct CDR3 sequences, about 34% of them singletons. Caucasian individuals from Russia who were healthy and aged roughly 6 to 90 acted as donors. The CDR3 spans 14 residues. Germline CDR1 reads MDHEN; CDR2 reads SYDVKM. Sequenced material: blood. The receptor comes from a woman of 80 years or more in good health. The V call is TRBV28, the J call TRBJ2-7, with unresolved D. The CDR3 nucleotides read TGTGCCAGCAGCCACGGTCGGAGCTCCTACGTGCAGTACTTT. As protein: CASSHGRSSYVQYF.